The source of this TCR beta chain is a study of blood T cell repertoires in COVID-19. Study in general: Both acute and convalescent COVID-19 samples were obtained from the United States, Italy and Spain.

In the original processing: How many nucleated cells were present was estimated from reference gene primer amplification. Data came from immunoSEQ multiplex PCR; TCRdb stores just in-frame clones and leaves some out. For V, J and clone size, that table is used; D and trimming come from the DNA. The table lists 190,000 or so clones, 70% to 90% of them singletons. The V end lost 2 bases, the J end lost 2 bases, and 9 bases lay between the germline ends. This CDR3 has 14 residues. Germline CDR1 MNHNS, CDR2 SASEGT. This TCR was sampled from a woman in her 70s with acute or convalescent COVID-19. Sequenced: peripheral blood. This rearrangement joins TRBV6-1 to TRBJ2-5; weak D call: TRBD1 (5 bases). CDR3 amino acids: CASSERWTQETQYF. The CDR3 DNA sequence: TGTGCCAGCAGTGAACGATGGACACAAGAGACCCAGTACTTC.